The 18 T cell receptor beta chains reported below all come from one sample, sequenced in a study of T cell responses to AZD1222 COVID-19 vaccine. The data were produced by immunoSEQ multiplex PCR, yet TCRdb's version contains in-frame clones alone and is incomplete. The table lists fewer than 100,000 clones, about 81% of them singletons, with over 12% in the top ten. The source material was peripheral blood, sampled 28 days after the second AZD1222 dose. Receptors originate from an adult who received the AZD1222 COVID-19 vaccine.

This chain joins TRBV7-6 and TRBJ2-1; 7 nucleotides match TRBD1. Germline-derived CDR1 and CDR2 are SGHVS and FNYEAQ. The V and J ends lost 2 bases and 3 bases, in that order; junction bases with no gene match: 7. The CDR3 runs 16 residues. The DNA of the CDR3 is TGTGCCAGCAGCTTAAAGCCCGCAGGGGGCTACAATGAGCAGTTCTTC. Translated: CASSLKPAGGYNEQFF. The whole variable domain, remainder taken from reference TRBV7-6 and TRBJ2-1, is GAGVSQSPRYKVTKRGQDVALRCDPISGHVSLYWYRQALGQGPEFLTYFNYEAQQDKSGLPNDRFSAERPEGSISTLTIQRTEQRDSAMYRCASSLKPAGGYNEQFFGPGTRLTVL.

This rearrangement joins TRBV24-1 to TRBJ2-2, with 7 nucleotides matching TRBD1. This CDR3 spans 13 amino acids. V was clipped by 11 bases and J by 7 bases; unmatched bases: 9. Germline V gene lookup returns CDR1 KGHDR and CDR2 SFDVKD. In DNA form, the CDR3 reads TGTGCCATACGCCAGGGGGTCGGCGGGGAGCTGTTTTTT. As protein: CAIRQGVGGELFF.

This chain uses TRBV5-4 with TRBJ1-6, with no clear D. This CDR3 contains 14 residues. V was clipped by 4 bases and J by 8 bases, with 13 bases between them. Germline values: CDR1 SGHNT, CDR2 YYREEE (reference sequence). CDR3 DNA sequence: TGTGCCAGCAGCCCCCGGAGGCTGGATTCACCCCTCCACTTT. Residues: CASSPRRLDSPLHF. Full variable domain (outside the CDR3, taken from reference TRBV5-4 and TRBJ1-6): ETGVTQSPTHLIKTRGQQVTLRCSSQSGHNTVSWYQQALGQGPQFIFQYYREEENGRGNFPPRFSGLQFPNYSSELNVNALELDDSALYLCASSPRRLDSPLHFGNGTRLTVT.

This clone was observed a single time. The chain is built from TRBV13 and TRBJ1-4; the match to TRBD1 covers 8 bases. Per the germline V gene, CDR1 is PRHDT and CDR2 is FYEKMQ (reference sequence). J lost 6 bases, V lost 5 bases, and 11 bases had no gene match. CDR3 size: 16 residues. The CDR3 DNA sequence: TGTGCCAGCAGCATCTCCCAGACAGGGGCGCATGAAAAACTGTTTTTT. Translation: CASSISQTGAHEKLFF.

V gene TRBV19 combines with J gene TRBJ2-3; TRBD2 matches 7 bases. The CDR3 spans 13 residues. Germline CDR1 LNHDA, CDR2 SQIVND (reference sequence). The ends lost 7 bases at V and 1 base at J; junction bases unmatched: 2. The CDR3 region has the DNA TGTGCCAGTACGGGGGGTGGCACAGATACGCAGTATTTT. Encoded protein: CASTGGGTDTQYF. The variable domain in full, completed from reference TRBV19 and TRBJ2-3, reads DGGITQSPKYLFRKEGQNVTLSCEQNLNHDAMYWYRQDPGQGLRLIYYSQIVNDFQKGDIAEGYSVSREKKESFPLTVTSAQKNPTAFYLCASTGGGTDTQYFGPGTRLTVL.

The chain is built from TRBV4-3 and TRBJ1-2; 7 nucleotides align to TRBD1. J was trimmed by 0 bases and V by 0 bases; bases with no gene match: 10. The V gene's germline CDR1 is LGHNA and CDR2 YSLEER. CDR3 length equals 18 residues. The CDR3 reads CASSQDVAGGNTNYGYTF. The CDR3, as DNA: TGCGCCAGCAGCCAAGATGTAGCAGGGGGGAACACTAACTATGGCTACACCTTC.

This clone was counted between two and nine times. The chain employs TRBV30 and TRBJ2-4; D is possibly TRBD1 or TRBD2 (6 bases each). This CDR3 spans 14 amino acids. V lost 4 bases to trimming and J lost 8 bases, with 18 bases between them. The V gene's germline CDR1 is GTSNPN and CDR2 SVGIG (reference sequence). CDR3 region: CAWMAPGAGDIQYF. The CDR3 nucleotides are TGTGCCTGGATGGCTCCGGGGGCCGGAGACATTCAGTACTTC.

The chain joins TRBV25-1 to TRBJ1-2; a weak D match, TRBD1 (5 bases). V lost 2 bases and J lost 8, with 21 bases in between. The V gene's germline CDR1 is MGHDK and CDR2 SYGVNS. The CDR3 has 16 amino acids. Written as DNA, the CDR3 is TGTGCCAGCAGTGAACCTGTCGGGGGAGGGCCCGGGGGCTACACCTTC. As protein: CASSEPVGGGPGGYTF.

A few counts support this clone. V usage is TRBV10-3 and J usage is TRBJ1-2; unclear D gene. V was trimmed by 3 bases and J by 7 bases, leaving 9 bases between them. Germline CDR1 ENHRY, CDR2 SYGVKD. The CDR3 runs to 12 residues. The CDR3 region has the DNA TGTGCCATCAGTGAACAAACGGCTGGCTACACCTTC. Translation: CAISEQTAGYTF.

This chain links TRBV30 with TRBJ1-5; possible D gene TRBD1, 5 bases. Germline lookup yields CDR1 GTSNPN and CDR2 SVGIG (reference sequence). This CDR3 has 15 amino acids. Trimming cost V 1 base and J 4 bases, with 14 bases left between them. DNA for the CDR3: TGTGCCTGGAGTGAGGGGCCTCCTACTAATCAGCCCCAGCATTTT. It yields the protein CAWSEGPPTNQPQHF.

This chain links TRBV27 with TRBJ1-1; 8 nucleotides line up with TRBD1. CDR1 is MNHEY, CDR2 SMNVEV, per germline (reference sequence). V lost 3 bases to trimming and J lost 3 bases; unmatched junction nucleotides: 9. The CDR3 sequence is 16 residues long. The CDR3 reads CASSFFSGGLDTEAFF. For the CDR3, the DNA is TGTGCCAGCAGTTTCTTCTCAGGGGGCTTAGACACTGAAGCTTTCTTT.

CDR3: CASSPRVSTEAFF. Written as DNA, the CDR3 is TGTGCCAGCAGTCCCAGGGTATCGACTGAAGCTTTCTTT. The chain couples TRBV6-5 to TRBJ1-1, with D perhaps TRBD1 (5 bases). Trimming shortened V by 5 bases and J by 5 bases, and 12 bases separated the two germline ends. Looked up from germline, CDR1 is MNHEY and CDR2 is SVGAGI. This CDR3 has 13 amino acids.

The chain joins TRBV9 to TRBJ1-4; perhaps TRBD1 as D (5 bases). The CDR3 consists of 16 residues. Trimming cost V 4 bases and J 1 base, with 14 bases left between them. Looked up from germline, CDR1 is SGDLS and CDR2 is YYNGEE. The CDR3, as DNA: TGTGCCAGCAGCCCCCGCCTGGGGGAAACTAATGAAAAACTGTTTTTT. Encoded protein: CASSPRLGETNEKLFF. Full variable domain (remainder filled in from reference TRBV9 and TRBJ1-4): DSGVTQTPKHLITATGQRVTLRCSPRSGDLSVYWYQQSLDQGLQFLIQYYNGEERAKGNILERFSAQQFPDLHSELNLSSLELGDSALYFCASSPRLGETNEKLFFGSGTQLSVL.

This clone was observed a few times. The rearrangement joins TRBV20-1 to TRBJ2-7; D possibly uses TRBD1 or TRBD2 (5 bases each). Trimming took 6 bases from V and 8 from J, leaving 14 bases between them. Germline V gene lookup returns CDR1 DFQATT and CDR2 SNEGSKA (reference sequence). The CDR3 totals 11 residues. The CDR3 coding sequence is TGCAGTGCCCTACGGGGCAGACAGCAGTACTTC. This gives the protein CSALRGRQQYF.

The CDR3 DNA sequence: TGTGCCAGTAGTCTTGTTGGGGGGCGGGGCAATCAGCCCCAGCATTTT. Translation: CASSLVGGRGNQPQHF. The V call is TRBV19, the J call TRBJ1-5; D is possibly TRBD1 (6 bases). V was cut by 5 bases and J by 2 bases, with 16 bases left in between. This CDR3 is built from 16 residues. The germline CDR1 and CDR2 sequences are LNHDA and SQIVND (reference sequence).

The rearrangement links TRBV11-2 to TRBJ2-3; D perhaps matches TRBD2 (5 bases). V was pared by 2 bases and J by 3 bases, with 6 bases between. Germline CDR1 and CDR2: SGHAT and FQNNGV. This CDR3 is 13 amino acids long. The CDR3 DNA follows: TGTGCCAGCAGCTTAACGGGAACAGATACGCAGTATTTT. Amino acids: CASSLTGTDTQYF.

This chain connects TRBV3-1 (or the pseudogene TRBV3-2) to TRBJ1-5; the D gene is possibly TRBD1 (5 bases). V lost 0 bases and J 8 bases, leaving 17 bases between the germline ends. Germline loops: CDR1 LGHDT, CDR2 YNNKEL (reference sequence). The length of the CDR3 is 16 residues. CDR3 DNA sequence: TGTGCCAGCAGCCAAGAACTTTTGGGGGAGCTGAAGCCCCAGCATTTT. As protein: CASSQELLGELKPQHF.

The chain couples TRBV5-4 to TRBJ2-7; TRBD2 aligns across 13 bases. Unmatched junction bases numbered 7, after V lost 4 bases and J lost 3 bases. The germline gives CDR1 SGHNT, CDR2 YYREEE (reference sequence). This CDR3 region has 16 residues. DNA for the CDR3: TGTGCCAGCAGCGTTGGCGGGACTAGCGGGGTCTACGAGCAGTACTTC. It yields the protein CASSVGGTSGVYEQYF.